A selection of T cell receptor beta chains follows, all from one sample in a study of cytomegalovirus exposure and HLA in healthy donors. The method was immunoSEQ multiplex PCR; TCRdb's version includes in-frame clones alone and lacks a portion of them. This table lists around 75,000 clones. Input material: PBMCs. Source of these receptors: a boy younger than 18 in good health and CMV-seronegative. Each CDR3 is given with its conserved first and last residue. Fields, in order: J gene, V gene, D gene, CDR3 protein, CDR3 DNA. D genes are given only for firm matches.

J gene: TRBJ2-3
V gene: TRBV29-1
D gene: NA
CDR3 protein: CSVEQGGWDTQYF
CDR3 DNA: TGCAGCGTTGAACAGGGGGGTTGGGATACGCAGTATTTT

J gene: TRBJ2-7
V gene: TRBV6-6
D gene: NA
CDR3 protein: CASSYQSRYEQYF
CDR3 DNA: TGTGCCAGCAGTTATCAATCCCGGTACGAGCAGTACTTC

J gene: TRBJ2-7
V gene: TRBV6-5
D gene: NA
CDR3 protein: CASSHSRDTSYEQYF
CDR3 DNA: TGTGCCAGCAGCCATTCCAGGGATACCTCCTACGAGCAGTACTTC

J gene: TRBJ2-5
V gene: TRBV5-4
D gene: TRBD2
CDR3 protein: CAIQRGGVETQYF
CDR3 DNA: TGTGCCATCCAGCGGGGGGGCGTGGAGACCCAGTACTTC

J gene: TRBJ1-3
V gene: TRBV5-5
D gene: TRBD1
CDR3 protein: CASSLGQGAGNTIYF
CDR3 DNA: TGTGCCAGCAGCTTGGGACAGGGGGCCGGAAACACCATATATTTT

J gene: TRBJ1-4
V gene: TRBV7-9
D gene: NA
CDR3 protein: CASSLTSPNEKLFF
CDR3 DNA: TGTGCCAGCAGCTTAACATCCCCTAATGAAAAACTGTTTTTT

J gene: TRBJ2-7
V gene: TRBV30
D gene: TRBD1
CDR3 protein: CAWGRQGMGEQYF
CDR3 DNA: TGTGCCTGGGGCCGACAGGGGATGGGCGAGCAGTACTTC

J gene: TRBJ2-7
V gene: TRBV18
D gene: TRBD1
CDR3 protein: CASSTGTASYEQYF
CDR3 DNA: TGTGCCAGCTCAACCGGGACAGCCTCCTACGAGCAGTACTTC

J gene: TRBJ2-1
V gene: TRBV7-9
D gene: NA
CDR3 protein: CASSLLYNEQFF
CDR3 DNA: TGTGCCAGCAGCTTACTGTACAATGAGCAGTTCTTC

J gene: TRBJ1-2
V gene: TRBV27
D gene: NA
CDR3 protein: CASSLSDSVYGYTF
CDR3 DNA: TGTGCCAGCAGTCTCAGTGATTCCGTATATGGCTACACCTTC

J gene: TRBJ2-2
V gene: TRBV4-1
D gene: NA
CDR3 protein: CASSQPTGSGELFF
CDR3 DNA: TGCGCCAGCAGCCAACCCACAGGGAGCGGGGAGCTGTTTTTT

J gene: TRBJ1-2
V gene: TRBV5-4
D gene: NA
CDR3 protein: CASSFPGLQYGYTF
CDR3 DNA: TGTGCCAGCAGCTTCCCGGGACTGCAATATGGCTACACCTTC

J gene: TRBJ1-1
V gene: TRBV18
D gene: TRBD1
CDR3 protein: CASSPPGQGLPAFF
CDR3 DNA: TGTGCCAGCTCACCGCCGGGACAGGGTTTGCCAGCTTTCTTT

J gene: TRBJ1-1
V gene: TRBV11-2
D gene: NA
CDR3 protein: CASSAVTGMNTEAFF
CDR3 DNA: TGTGCCAGCAGCGCTGTAACAGGGATGAACACTGAAGCTTTCTTT

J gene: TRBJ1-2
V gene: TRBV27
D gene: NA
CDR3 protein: CASTARGGMNGYTF
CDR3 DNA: TGTGCCAGCACCGCAAGGGGGGGTATGAATGGCTACACCTTC

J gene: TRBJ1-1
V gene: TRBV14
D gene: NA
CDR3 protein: CASSQRRNTEAFF
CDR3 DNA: TGTGCCAGCAGCCAGAGGAGGAACACTGAAGCTTTCTTT

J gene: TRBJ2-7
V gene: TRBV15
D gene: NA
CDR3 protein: CATPGQSYEQYF
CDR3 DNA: TGTGCCACCCCCGGACAATCCTACGAGCAGTACTTC

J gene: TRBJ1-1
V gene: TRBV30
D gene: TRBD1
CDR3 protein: CAWSVPRTGEAFF
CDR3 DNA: TGTGCCTGGAGTGTTCCGAGGACAGGTGAAGCTTTCTTT

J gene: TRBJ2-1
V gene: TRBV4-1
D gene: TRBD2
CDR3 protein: CASSQETAGGRGNEQFF
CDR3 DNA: TGCGCCAGCAGCCAAGAGACAGCGGGAGGTCGGGGCAATGAGCAGTTCTTC

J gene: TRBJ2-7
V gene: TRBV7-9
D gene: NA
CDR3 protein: CASSSQQGQYF
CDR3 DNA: TGTGCCAGCAGCTCACAACAGGGGCAGTACTTC

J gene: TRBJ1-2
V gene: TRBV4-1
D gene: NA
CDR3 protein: CASSPGRSGYGYTF
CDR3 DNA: TGCGCCAGCAGCCCCGGACGGTCAGGGTATGGCTACACCTTC

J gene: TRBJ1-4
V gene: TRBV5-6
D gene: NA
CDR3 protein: CASSLAGRGNEKLFF
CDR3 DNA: TGTGCCAGCAGCCTTGCGGGACGCGGTAATGAAAAACTGTTTTTT

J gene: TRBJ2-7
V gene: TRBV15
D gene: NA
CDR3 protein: CATSRSPGREQYF
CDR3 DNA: TGTGCCACCAGCAGATCCCCGGGTCGCGAGCAGTACTTC

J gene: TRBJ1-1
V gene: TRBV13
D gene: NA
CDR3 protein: CASSSPGGGQSEAFF
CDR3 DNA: TGTGCCAGCAGCTCACCGGGGGGAGGACAGTCTGAAGCTTTCTTT

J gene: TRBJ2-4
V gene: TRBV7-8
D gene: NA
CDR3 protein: CASSLDRANIQYF
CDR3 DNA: TGTGCCAGCAGCTTAGACAGGGCCAACATTCAGTACTTC

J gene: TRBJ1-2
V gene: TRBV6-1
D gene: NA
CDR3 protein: CASSEAGSDGYTF
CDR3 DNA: TGTGCCAGCAGTGAAGCCGGGTCGGATGGCTACACCTTC

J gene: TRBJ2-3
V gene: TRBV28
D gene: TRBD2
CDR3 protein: CASSSPHLLAGSDTQYF
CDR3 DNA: TGTGCCAGCAGTTCCCCCCACCTATTAGCGGGATCAGATACGCAGTATTTT

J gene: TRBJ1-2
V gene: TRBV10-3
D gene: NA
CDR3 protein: CAISEPGGTPNYGYTF
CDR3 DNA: TGTGCCATCAGTGAACCGGGGGGGACACCTAACTATGGCTACACCTTC

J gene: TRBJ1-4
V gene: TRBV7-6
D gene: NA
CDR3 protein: CASSLGQIKATNEKLFF
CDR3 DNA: TGTGCCAGCAGCTTAGGACAGATAAAAGCAACTAATGAAAAACTGTTTTTT

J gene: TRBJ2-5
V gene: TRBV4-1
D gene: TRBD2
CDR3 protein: CASSQSSSGTRGGRETQYF
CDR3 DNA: TGCGCCAGCAGCCAAAGTTCGTCAGGGACTAGAGGGGGGCGAGAGACCCAGTACTTC

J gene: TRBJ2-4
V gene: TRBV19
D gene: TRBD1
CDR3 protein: CASSSTDRGTVQYF
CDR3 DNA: TGTGCCAGTAGTTCAACGGACAGGGGGACGGTCCAGTACTTC

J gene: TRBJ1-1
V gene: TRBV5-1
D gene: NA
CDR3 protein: CASSFDGSNTEAFF
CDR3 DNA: TGCGCCAGCAGCTTCGACGGGTCGAACACTGAAGCTTTCTTT

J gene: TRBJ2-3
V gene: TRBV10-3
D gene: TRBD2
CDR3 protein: CAISETGTSGGTDTQYF
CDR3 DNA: TGTGCCATCAGTGAGACCGGGACTAGCGGGGGGACTGATACGCAGTATTTT

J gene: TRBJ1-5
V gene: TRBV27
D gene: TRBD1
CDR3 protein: CASRPGGFGQPQHF
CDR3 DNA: TGTGCCAGCAGACCAGGGGGCTTTGGTCAGCCCCAGCATTTT

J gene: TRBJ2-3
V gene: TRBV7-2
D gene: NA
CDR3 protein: CASSLDFTDTQYF
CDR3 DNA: TGTGCCAGCAGCTTAGACTTCACAGATACGCAGTATTTT

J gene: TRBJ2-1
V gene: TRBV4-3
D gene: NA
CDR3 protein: CASSQDPRGSSYNEQFF
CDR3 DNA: TGCGCCAGCAGCCAAGATCCCCGGGGGAGCTCCTACAATGAGCAGTTCTTC

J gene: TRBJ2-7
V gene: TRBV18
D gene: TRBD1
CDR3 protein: CASSPPMGQGVGEQYF
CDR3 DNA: TGTGCCAGCTCACCACCGATGGGACAGGGGGTCGGCGAGCAGTACTTC

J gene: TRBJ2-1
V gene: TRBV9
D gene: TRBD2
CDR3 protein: CASSAGTSGEYKDNEQFF
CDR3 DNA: TGTGCCAGCAGCGCCGGGACTAGCGGGGAATATAAGGACAATGAGCAGTTCTTC

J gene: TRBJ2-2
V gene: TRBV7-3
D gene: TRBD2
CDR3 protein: CASSPGLVSRAGELFF
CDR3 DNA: TGTGCCAGCAGCCCGGGACTAGTTTCGCGGGCCGGGGAGCTGTTTTTT

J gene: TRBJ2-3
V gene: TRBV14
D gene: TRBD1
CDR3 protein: CASSQVGTGYDTQYF
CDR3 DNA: TGTGCCAGCAGCCAGGTCGGGACAGGGTACGATACGCAGTATTTT

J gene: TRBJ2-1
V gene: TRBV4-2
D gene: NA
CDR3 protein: CASSQDETRIF
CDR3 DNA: TGTGCCAGCAGCCAAGATGAGACTAGAATCTTC

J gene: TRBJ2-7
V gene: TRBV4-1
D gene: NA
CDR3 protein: CASSHRSLGGTKEQYF
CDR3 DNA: TGCGCCAGCAGCCACCGCTCCCTAGGGGGAACGAAAGAGCAGTACTTC

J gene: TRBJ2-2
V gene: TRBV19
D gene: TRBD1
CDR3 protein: CASSIGTGWAGELFF
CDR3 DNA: TGTGCCAGTAGTATTGGGACAGGGTGGGCCGGGGAGCTGTTTTTT

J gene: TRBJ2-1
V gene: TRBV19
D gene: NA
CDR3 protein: CASSSSGLNEQFF
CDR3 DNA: TGTGCCAGTAGTAGCTCGGGACTCAATGAGCAGTTCTTC

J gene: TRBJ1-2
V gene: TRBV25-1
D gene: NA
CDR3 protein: CASRPKNTNYGYTF
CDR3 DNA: TGTGCCAGCAGGCCGAAAAACACTAACTATGGCTACACCTTC

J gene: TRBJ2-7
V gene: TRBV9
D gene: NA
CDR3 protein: CASSAHSSYEQYF
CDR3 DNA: TGTGCCAGCAGCGCTCATAGCAGCTACGAGCAGTACTTC

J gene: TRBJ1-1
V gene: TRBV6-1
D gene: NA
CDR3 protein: CASSGTGTPDRWSFF
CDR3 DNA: TGTGCCAGCAGTGGAACCGGGACACCTGATCGTTGGTCTTTCTTT

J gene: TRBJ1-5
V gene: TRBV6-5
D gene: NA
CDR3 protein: CASSYSGQNQPQHF
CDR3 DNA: TGTGCCAGCAGTTACTCGGGACAAAATCAGCCCCAGCATTTT

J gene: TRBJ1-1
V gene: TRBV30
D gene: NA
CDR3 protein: CAWSRGGIGATEAFF
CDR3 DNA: TGTGCCTGGAGTCGAGGAGGGATCGGAGCCACTGAAGCTTTCTTT

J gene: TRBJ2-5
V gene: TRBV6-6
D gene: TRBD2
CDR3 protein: CASSPGETSYYF
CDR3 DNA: TGTGCCAGCAGTCCGGGTGAGACTAGCTATTACTTC

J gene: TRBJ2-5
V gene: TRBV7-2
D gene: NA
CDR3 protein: CASSLVLTLETQYF
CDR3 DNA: TGTGCCAGCAGCTTAGTATTGACATTGGAGACCCAGTACTTC

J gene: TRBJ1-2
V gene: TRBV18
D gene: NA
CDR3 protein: CASSPRQVVGYTF
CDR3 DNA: TGTGCCAGCTCACCACGGCAGGTAGTAGGCTACACCTTC

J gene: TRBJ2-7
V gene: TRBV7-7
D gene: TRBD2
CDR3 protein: CASSLTSGATEQYF
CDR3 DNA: TGTGCCAGCAGCTTGACTAGCGGCGCCACCGAGCAGTACTTC

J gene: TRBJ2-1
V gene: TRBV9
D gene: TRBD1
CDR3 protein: CASSGRDRPNNEQFF
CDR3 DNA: TGTGCCAGCAGCGGCCGGGACAGACCTAACAATGAGCAGTTCTTC

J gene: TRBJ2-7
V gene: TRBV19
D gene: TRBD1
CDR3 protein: CASSPGTGGVYEQYF
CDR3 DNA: TGTGCCAGTAGTCCCGGGACAGGGGGCGTCTACGAGCAGTACTTC

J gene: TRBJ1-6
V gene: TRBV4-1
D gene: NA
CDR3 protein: CASSQLAFPRANPSPLHF
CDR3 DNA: TGCGCCAGCAGCCAACTTGCTTTTCCCAGGGCGAACCCTTCACCCCTCCACTTT

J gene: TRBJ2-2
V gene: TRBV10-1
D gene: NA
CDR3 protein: CAIQGGNEGELFF
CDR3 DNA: TGCGCCATCCAGGGGGGAAATGAGGGGGAGCTGTTTTTT

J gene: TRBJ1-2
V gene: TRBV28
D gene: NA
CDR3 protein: CASSTGYYGYTF
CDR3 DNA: TGTGCCAGCAGCACAGGGTACTATGGCTACACCTTC